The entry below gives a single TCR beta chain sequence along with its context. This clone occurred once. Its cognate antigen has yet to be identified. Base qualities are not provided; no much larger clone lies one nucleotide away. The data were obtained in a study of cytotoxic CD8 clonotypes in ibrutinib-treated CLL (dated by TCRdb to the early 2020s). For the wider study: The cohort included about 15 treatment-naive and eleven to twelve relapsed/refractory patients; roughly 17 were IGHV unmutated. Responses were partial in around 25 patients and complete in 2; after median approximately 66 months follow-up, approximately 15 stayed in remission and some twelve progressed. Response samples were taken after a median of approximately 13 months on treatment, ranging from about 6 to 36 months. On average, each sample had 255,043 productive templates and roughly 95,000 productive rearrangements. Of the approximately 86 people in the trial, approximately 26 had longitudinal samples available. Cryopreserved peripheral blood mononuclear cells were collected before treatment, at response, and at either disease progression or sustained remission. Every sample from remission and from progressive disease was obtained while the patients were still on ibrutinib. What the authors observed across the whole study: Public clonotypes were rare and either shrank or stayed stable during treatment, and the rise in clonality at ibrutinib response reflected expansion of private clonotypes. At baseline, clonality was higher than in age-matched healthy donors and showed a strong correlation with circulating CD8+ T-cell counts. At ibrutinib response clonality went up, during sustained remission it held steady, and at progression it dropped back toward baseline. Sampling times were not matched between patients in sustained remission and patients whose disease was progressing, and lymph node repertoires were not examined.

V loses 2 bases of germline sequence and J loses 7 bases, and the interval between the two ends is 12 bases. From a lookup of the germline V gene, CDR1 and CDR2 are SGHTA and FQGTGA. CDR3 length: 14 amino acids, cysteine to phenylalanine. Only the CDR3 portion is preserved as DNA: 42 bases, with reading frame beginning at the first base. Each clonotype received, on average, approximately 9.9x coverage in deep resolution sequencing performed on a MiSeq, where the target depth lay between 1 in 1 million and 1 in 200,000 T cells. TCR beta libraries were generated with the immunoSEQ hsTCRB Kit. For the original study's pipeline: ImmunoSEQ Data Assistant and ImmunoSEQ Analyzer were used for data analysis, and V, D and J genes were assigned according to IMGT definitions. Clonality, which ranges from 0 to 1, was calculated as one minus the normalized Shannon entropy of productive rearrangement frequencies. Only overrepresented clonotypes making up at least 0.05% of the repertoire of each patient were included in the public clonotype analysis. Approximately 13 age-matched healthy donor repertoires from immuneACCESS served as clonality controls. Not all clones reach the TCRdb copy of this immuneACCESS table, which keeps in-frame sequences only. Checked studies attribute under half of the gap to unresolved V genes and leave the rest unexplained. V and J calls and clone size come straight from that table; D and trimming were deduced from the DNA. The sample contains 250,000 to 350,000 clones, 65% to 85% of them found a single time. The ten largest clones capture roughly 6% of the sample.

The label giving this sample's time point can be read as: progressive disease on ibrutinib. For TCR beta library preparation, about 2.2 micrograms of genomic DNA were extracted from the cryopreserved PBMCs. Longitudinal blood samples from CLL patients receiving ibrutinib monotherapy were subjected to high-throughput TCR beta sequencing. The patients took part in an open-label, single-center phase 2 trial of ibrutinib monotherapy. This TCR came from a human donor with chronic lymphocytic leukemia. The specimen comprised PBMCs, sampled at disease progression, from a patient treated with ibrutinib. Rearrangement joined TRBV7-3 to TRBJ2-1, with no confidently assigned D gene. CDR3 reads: CASSLSRRENEQFF. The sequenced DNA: TGTGCCAGCAGCTTATCAAGGCGAGAAAATGAGCAGTTCTTC.